The rows below give T cell receptor beta chains drawn from one sample of a study of blood T cell repertoires in COVID-19. Libraries were prepared by immunoSEQ multiplex PCR; TCRdb keeps only in-frame clonotypes and omits some of them. The sample shows more than 150,000 clones, 75% to 85% of them seen only once. The sample taken for sequencing was peripheral blood. These receptors were collected from a woman of 80 years or more with COVID-19, enrolled during active disease. Both conserved end residues are part of each CDR3. D genes are given only for firm matches. The listing skips clone size in some rows; elsewhere it reads once, few, many or a size class.

cdr3_nt | cdr3_aa | j_call | v_call | clone_size | d_call
TGTGCCAGCAGCTTACACTCCTACGAGCAGTACTTC | CASSLHSYEQYF | TRBJ2-7 | TRBV11-2 | . | .
TGTGCCAGCAGTTACTGGCCCCTAGAGCTGCAGTACTTC | CASSYWPLELQYF | TRBJ2-7 | TRBV6-6 | . | .
TGTGCCAGCAGTTTTTCAAACTATGGCTACACCTTC | CASSFSNYGYTF | TRBJ1-2 | TRBV2 | . | .
TGTGCCAGCAGCGCTACAGGGGGCCTTAATGAAAAACTGTTTTTT | CASSATGGLNEKLFF | TRBJ1-4 | TRBV7-8 | few | TRBD1
TGTGCCAGCAGTCTTTACACCCGCACTGAAGCTTTCTTT | CASSLYTRTEAFF | TRBJ1-1 | TRBV7-2 | . | .
TGTGCCAGTAGTAAAAGGTGGACAGGGGAAGGGGTGAACACTGAAGCTTTCTTT | CASSKRWTGEGVNTEAFF | TRBJ1-1 | TRBV19 | . | TRBD1
TGTGCCAGCAGATTAAGGGCAGGGGGCACTGAAGCTTTCTTT | CASRLRAGGTEAFF | TRBJ1-1 | TRBV27 | . | TRBD1
TGTGCCAGCAGCCTCGGGACAGGACGCGAGCAGTACTTC | CASSLGTGREQYF | TRBJ2-7 | TRBV11-2 | . | TRBD1
TGTGCCAGCAGCCGCTTAGGGGGTCTAAGCACCGGGGAGCTGTTTTTT | CASSRLGGLSTGELFF | TRBJ2-2 | TRBV14 | . | .
TGTGCCAGCTCACCCGGGACACCTAGCACAGATACGCAGTATTTT | CASSPGTPSTDTQYF | TRBJ2-3 | TRBV18 | . | .
TGTGCCAGCAGTTCCACTAGATACAGCACAGATACGCAGTATTTT | CASSSTRYSTDTQYF | TRBJ2-3 | TRBV6-2/TRBV6-3 | . | .
TGTGCCAGTAGGGGCCCCTCGAACACTGAAGCTTTCTTT | CASRGPSNTEAFF | TRBJ1-1 | TRBV19 | . | .
TGCGCCAGCAGCTTGCGGACAGGGGGCGGGGAAAAACTGTTTTTT | CASSLRTGGGEKLFF | TRBJ1-4 | TRBV5-1 | . | TRBD1
TGTGCCAGCGCTAGGCGCGATCAGCCCCAGCATTTT | CASARRDQPQHF | TRBJ1-5 | TRBV6-5 | . | .
TGTGCCAGCAGCTCCGGGGGGTTTGGCTCCTACGAGCAGTACTTC | CASSSGGFGSYEQYF | TRBJ2-7 | TRBV27 | . | TRBD2
TGCGCCAGCAGCCCGACAGGAGCCTCTGGGGCCAACGTCCTGACTTTC | CASSPTGASGANVLTF | TRBJ2-6 | TRBV5-1 | . | .
TGTGCCAGCAGTTTATGGCAGGGGGCCTACGAGCAGTACTTC | CASSLWQGAYEQYF | TRBJ2-7 | TRBV27 | few | TRBD1
TGTGCCAGCAGTTTATCCGGACAGGGGGTATACGAGCAGTACTTC | CASSLSGQGVYEQYF | TRBJ2-7 | TRBV28 | . | TRBD1
TGTGCCAGCAGTTTCTCGACCGGGTCTGGAAACACCATATATTTT | CASSFSTGSGNTIYF | TRBJ1-3 | TRBV28 | once | .
TGCGCCAGCAGCTTTTGGCAGGGGGGTGAAAAACTGTTTTTT | CASSFWQGGEKLFF | TRBJ1-4 | TRBV5-1 | . | TRBD1
TGTGCCAGCACCCGACAGGGCTCGGAGAACACTGAAGCTTTCTTT | CASTRQGSENTEAFF | TRBJ1-1 | TRBV2 | . | TRBD1
TGTGCCAGCAGCCGTAGCGGGGGTCCCCGAGGGACAGATACGCAGTATTTT | CASSRSGGPRGTDTQYF | TRBJ2-3 | TRBV5-8 | . | TRBD2
TGTGCCAGCAGCTTAGTGGCCAGGGGTGGGCAGTACTTC | CASSLVARGGQYF | TRBJ2-7 | TRBV7-2 | . | .
TGTGCCACCTCACCCGGGACTACCCGCTACGAGCAGTACTTC | CATSPGTTRYEQYF | TRBJ2-7 | TRBV11-2 | . | TRBD2
TGTGCCAGCAGCTTATTCGGGCGACAGCCCCGTAGGGAAAAACTGTTTTTT | CASSLFGRQPRREKLFF | TRBJ1-4 | TRBV7-3 | . | .
TGTGCCAGCAGCCGGGACAGGGCCACTGAAGCTTTCTTT | CASSRDRATEAFF | TRBJ1-1 | TRBV11-2 | few | TRBD1
TGTGCCAGCAGTCAGGGACTAGCGGGGATCTACCAAGAGACCCAGTACTTC | CASSQGLAGIYQETQYF | TRBJ2-5 | TRBV2 | . | TRBD2
TGTGCCAGCTCGCCCGGACAGGCGGAGACCCAGTACTTC | CASSPGQAETQYF | TRBJ2-5 | TRBV12-3/TRBV12-4 | . | TRBD1
TGTGCCAGCGGCATGCACTATGGCTACACCTTC | CASGMHYGYTF | TRBJ1-2 | TRBV28 | . | .
TGTGCCACCAGTGACAGGACGAGCGGGAGGCGTAGCGAGCAGTACTTC | CATSDRTSGRRSEQYF | TRBJ2-7 | TRBV24-1 | . | TRBD2
TGTGCCACCAGTGACCCCGCTACAGGGGGTAGTGAAGCTTTCTTT | CATSDPATGGSEAFF | TRBJ1-1 | TRBV24-1 | . | TRBD1
TGTGCCAGCAGCAAAGGGGGGGAATGCTATGGCTACACCTTC | CASSKGGECYGYTF | TRBJ1-2 | TRBV21-1 | once | .
TGTGCCAGCAGCGGGGCGGGATACAACAATGAGCAGTTCTTC | CASSGAGYNNEQFF | TRBJ2-1 | TRBV7-9 | . | .
TGTGCCAGCAGCCAGACAGGGGGAGAGACCCAGTACTTC | CASSQTGGETQYF | TRBJ2-5 | TRBV7-9 | . | TRBD1
TGTGCCTCAACTAGCGGGGGGGCGTCCTCCTACAATGAGCAGTTCTTC | CASTSGGASSYNEQFF | TRBJ2-1 | TRBV10-3 | . | TRBD2
TGTGCCACTCGGGCTAATGAAAAACTGTTTTTT | CATRANEKLFF | TRBJ1-4 | TRBV10-3 | once | .
TGTGCCAGCAGTTTCACAGGGTTCAACACTGAAGCTTTCTTT | CASSFTGFNTEAFF | TRBJ1-1 | TRBV6-6 | few | .
TGTGCCAGCAGCTTAATCCAGAACACTGAAGCTTTCTTT | CASSLIQNTEAFF | TRBJ1-1 | TRBV5-5 | few | .
TGTGCCAGCAGCCAAGTCGTAGGAGGAGGACAGGGGGCAGGAAACACCATATATTTT | CASSQVVGGGQGAGNTIYF | TRBJ1-3 | TRBV4-2 | . | TRBD1
TGTGCCAGCAGTTTGGCCTCCTCCACTGAAGCTTTCTTT | CASSLASSTEAFF | TRBJ1-1 | TRBV27 | few | .
TGTGCCAGCACCCCTTGGGGCGGGGGAGGGACAGATACGCAGTATTTT | CASTPWGGGGTDTQYF | TRBJ2-3 | TRBV27 | . | TRBD2
TGTGCCAGCAGCTTAGAGGCTAGCGGGATGGGATATGAGCAGTACTTC | CASSLEASGMGYEQYF | TRBJ2-7 | TRBV7-6 | . | TRBD2
TGTGCCAGCATTGCGGGGGGTCCCCCCTACGAGCAGTACTTC | CASIAGGPPYEQYF | TRBJ2-7 | TRBV28 | . | TRBD2
TGCGCCAGCAGCTTGCGACAGGGCCCCTATGGCTACACCTTC | CASSLRQGPYGYTF | TRBJ1-2 | TRBV5-1 | . | TRBD1
TGTGCTAGTGGTTTGGTACGGGACAGACGTTATGAAAAACTGTTTTTT | CASGLVRDRRYEKLFF | TRBJ1-4 | TRBV12-5 | . | TRBD1
TGTGCCAGCAACCTAAGGGACAGAAATCAGCCCCAGCATTTT | CASNLRDRNQPQHF | TRBJ1-5 | TRBV2 | . | TRBD1
TGTGCCAGCAGCTCCCTTTTACGAGCAGCTTTCTTT | CASSSLLRAAFF | TRBJ1-1 | TRBV5-6 | . | .
TGTGCCAGCAGTGTTGCGACAGGGGCGAACAATCAGCCCCAGCATTTT | CASSVATGANNQPQHF | TRBJ1-5 | TRBV6-1 | . | TRBD1
TGCGCCAGCAGCCGTGAGGGTACTAGCACAGATACGCAGTATTTT | CASSREGTSTDTQYF | TRBJ2-3 | TRBV5-1 | . | .
TGCGCCAGCAGCTTGGAATTGTCCAGGGTGGGCTATGGCTACACCTTC | CASSLELSRVGYGYTF | TRBJ1-2 | TRBV5-1 | many | .